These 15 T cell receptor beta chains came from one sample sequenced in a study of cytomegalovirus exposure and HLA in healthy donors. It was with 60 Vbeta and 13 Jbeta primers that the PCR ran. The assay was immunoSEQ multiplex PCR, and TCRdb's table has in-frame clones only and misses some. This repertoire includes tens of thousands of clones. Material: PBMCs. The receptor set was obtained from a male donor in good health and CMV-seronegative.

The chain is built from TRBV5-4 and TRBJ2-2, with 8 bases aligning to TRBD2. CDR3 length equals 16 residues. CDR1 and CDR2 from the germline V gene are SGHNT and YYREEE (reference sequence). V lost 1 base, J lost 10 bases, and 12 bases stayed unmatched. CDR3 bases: TGTGCCAGCAGCTTGTCCACTAGCGGTACCCGGTTGGAGCTGTTTTTT. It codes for CASSLSTSGTRLELFF. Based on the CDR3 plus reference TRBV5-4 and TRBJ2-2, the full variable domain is ETGVTQSPTHLIKTRGQQVTLRCSSQSGHNTVSWYQQALGQGPQFIFQYYREEENGRGNFPPRFSGLQFPNYSSELNVNALELDDSALYLCASSLSTSGTRLELFFGEGSRLTVL.

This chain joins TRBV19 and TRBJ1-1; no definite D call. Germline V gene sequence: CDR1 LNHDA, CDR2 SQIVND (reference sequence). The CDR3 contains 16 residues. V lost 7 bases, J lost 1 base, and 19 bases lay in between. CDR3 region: CASMRARGLKNTEAFF. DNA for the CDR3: TGTGCCAGTATGAGGGCGCGCGGCCTCAAGAACACTGAAGCTTTCTTT. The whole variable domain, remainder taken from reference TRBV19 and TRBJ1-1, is DGGITQSPKYLFRKEGQNVTLSCEQNLNHDAMYWYRQDPGQGLRLIYYSQIVNDFQKGDIAEGYSVSREKKESFPLTVTSAQKNPTAFYLCASMRARGLKNTEAFFGQGTRLTVV.

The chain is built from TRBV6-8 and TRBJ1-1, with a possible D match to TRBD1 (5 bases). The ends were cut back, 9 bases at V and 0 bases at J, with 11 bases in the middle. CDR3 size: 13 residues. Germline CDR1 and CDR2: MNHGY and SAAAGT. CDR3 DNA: TGTGCCAGGGGCGAACAGGTGAACACTGAAGCTTTCTTT. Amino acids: CARGEQVNTEAFF.

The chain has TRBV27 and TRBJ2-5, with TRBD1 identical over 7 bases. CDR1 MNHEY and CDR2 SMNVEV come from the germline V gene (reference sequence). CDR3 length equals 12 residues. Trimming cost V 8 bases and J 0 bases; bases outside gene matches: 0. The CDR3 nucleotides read TGTGCCAGCGGGACAGACCAAGAGACCCAGTACTTC. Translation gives CASGTDQETQYF.

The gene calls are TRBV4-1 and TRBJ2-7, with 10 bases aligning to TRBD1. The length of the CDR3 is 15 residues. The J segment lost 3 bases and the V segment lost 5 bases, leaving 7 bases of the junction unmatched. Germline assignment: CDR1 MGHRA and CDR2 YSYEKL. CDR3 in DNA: TGCGCCAGCAGCGCACAGGGACAGGGGCACTACGAGCAGTACTTC. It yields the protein CASSAQGQGHYEQYF.

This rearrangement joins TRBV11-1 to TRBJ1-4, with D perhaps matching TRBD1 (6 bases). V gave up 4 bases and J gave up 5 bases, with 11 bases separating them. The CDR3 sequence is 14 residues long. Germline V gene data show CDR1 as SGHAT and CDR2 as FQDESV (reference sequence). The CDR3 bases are TGTGCCAGCAGCTCGGACAGCCCGAATGAAAAACTGTTTTTT. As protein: CASSSDSPNEKLFF.

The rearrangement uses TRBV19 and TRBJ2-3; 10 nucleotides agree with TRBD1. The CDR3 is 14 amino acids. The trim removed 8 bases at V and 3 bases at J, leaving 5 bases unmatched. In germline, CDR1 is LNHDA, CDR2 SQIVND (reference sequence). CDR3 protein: CASLDRGRTDTQYF. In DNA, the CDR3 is TGTGCCAGTCTTGACAGGGGGCGAACAGATACGCAGTATTTT.

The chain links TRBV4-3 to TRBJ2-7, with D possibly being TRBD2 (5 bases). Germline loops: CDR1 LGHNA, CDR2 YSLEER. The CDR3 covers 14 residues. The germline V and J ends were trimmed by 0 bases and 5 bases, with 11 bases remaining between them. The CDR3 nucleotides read TGCGCCAGCAGCCAAGATTTCGGGGTCCACGAGCAGTACTTC. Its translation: CASSQDFGVHEQYF.

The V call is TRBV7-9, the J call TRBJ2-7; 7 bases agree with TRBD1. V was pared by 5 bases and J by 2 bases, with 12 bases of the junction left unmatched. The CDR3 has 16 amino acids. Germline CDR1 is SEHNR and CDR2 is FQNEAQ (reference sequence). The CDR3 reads CASSVPGTASAYEQYF. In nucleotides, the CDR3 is TGTGCCAGCAGCGTACCCGGGACAGCGAGCGCCTACGAGCAGTACTTC.

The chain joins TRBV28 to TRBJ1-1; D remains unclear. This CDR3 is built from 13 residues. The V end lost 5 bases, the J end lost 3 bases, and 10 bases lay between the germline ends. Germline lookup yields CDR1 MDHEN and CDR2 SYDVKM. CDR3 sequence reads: CASSPHPDTEAFF. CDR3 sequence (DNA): TGTGCCAGCAGTCCCCACCCGGACACTGAAGCTTTCTTT.

This chain's CDR3 is CASSYRTGAGYTF. In nucleotides, the CDR3 is TGTGCCAGCAGTTATCGGACAGGGGCTGGCTACACCTTC. V and J are TRBV6-5 and TRBJ1-2; 9 nucleotides line up with TRBD1. With 3 bases clipped from V and 7 bases from J, the junction kept 3 bases outside the gene matches. Germline V gene sequence: CDR1 MNHEY, CDR2 SVGAGI. The CDR3 contains 13 residues.

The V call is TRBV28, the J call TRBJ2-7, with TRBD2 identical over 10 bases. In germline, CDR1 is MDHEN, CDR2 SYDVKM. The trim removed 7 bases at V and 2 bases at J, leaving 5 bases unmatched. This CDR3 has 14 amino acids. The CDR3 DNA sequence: TGTGCCAGCACCATAGCGGGAGGAGCCTACGAGCAGTACTTC. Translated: CASTIAGGAYEQYF.

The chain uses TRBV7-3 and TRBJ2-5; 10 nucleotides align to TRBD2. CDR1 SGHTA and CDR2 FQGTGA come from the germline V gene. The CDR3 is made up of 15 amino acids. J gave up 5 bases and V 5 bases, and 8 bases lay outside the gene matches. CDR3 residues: CASSPSGGVLETQYF. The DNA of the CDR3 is TGTGCCAGCAGCCCGAGCGGGGGGGTGTTGGAGACCCAGTACTTC.

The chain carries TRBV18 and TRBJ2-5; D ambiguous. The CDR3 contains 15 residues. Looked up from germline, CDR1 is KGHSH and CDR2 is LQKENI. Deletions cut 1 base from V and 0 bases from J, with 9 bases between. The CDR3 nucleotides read TGTGCCAGCTCACCACTAGGAGTGTACCAAGAGACCCAGTACTTC. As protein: CASSPLGVYQETQYF.

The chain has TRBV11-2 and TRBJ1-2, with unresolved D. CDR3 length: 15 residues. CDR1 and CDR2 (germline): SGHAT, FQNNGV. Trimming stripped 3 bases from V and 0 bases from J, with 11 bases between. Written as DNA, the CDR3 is TGTGCCAGCAGCTTCTCAACTACCTCTAACTATGGCTACACCTTC. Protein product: CASSFSTTSNYGYTF.